What follows are 27 T cell receptor beta chains derived from one specimen sequenced in a study of blood T cell repertoires in COVID-19. Assay used: immunoSEQ multiplex PCR; TCRdb lists only in-frame clones, some missing. The sample has some 73,000 clones, approximately 83% seen once; the top ten hold roughly 4%. Material: peripheral blood. All receptors derive from a woman aged 60 to 75 with acute or convalescent COVID-19.

The chain joins TRBV21-1 to TRBJ1-1. TRBV21-1 is labeled a pseudogene. The CDR3 covers 12 residues. The CDR3 loop reads CASTMGGTEAFF. As DNA, the CDR3 is TGTGCCAGCACCATGGGGGGTACTGAAGCTTTCTTT.

This clone was found a few times. This chain connects TRBV9 to TRBJ2-7, with 7 nucleotides matching TRBD2. The CDR3 runs 15 residues. CDR1 and CDR2 from the germline V gene are SGDLS and YYNGEE. J lost 2 bases, V lost 3 bases, and 8 bases had no gene match. CDR3 DNA sequence: TGTGCCAGCAGCGCCGGCCCACGGGGGGCCTACGAGCAGTACTTC. The encoded protein is CASSAGPRGAYEQYF. Together with reference TRBV9 and TRBJ2-7, the CDR3 gives the full variable domain: DSGVTQTPKHLITATGQRVTLRCSPRSGDLSVYWYQQSLDQGLQFLIQYYNGEERAKGNILERFSAQQFPDLHSELNLSSLELGDSALYFCASSAGPRGAYEQYFGPGTRLTVT.

V is TRBV7-2 and J is TRBJ2-1, with TRBD1 matching over 7 bases. The germline CDR1 and CDR2 sequences are SGHTA and FQGNSA. Trimming removed 3 bases from V and 3 bases from J; junction bases left unmatched: 2. The CDR3 covers 14 residues. In DNA, the CDR3 is TGTGCCAGCAGCTTGGGACAGCTCTACAATGAGCAGTTCTTC. It is translated as CASSLGQLYNEQFF.

This chain connects TRBV6-2 or TRBV6-3 to TRBJ2-2; the match to TRBD1 covers 7 bases. The CDR3 has 15 residues. Germline V CDR1 and CDR2: MNHEY, SVGEGT. V shed 2 bases, J shed 5 bases, and the junction held 5 bases outside the gene matches. Here the CDR3 reads CASSYGQVRTGELFF. CDR3 bases: TGTGCCAGCAGTTACGGACAGGTCCGGACCGGGGAGCTGTTTTTT.

The genes are TRBV6-5 and TRBJ2-7; TRBD2 matches 7 bases. J gave up 5 bases and V 4 bases, and 11 bases lay outside the gene matches. Germline V CDR1 and CDR2: MNHEY, SVGAGI. The CDR3 spans 15 residues. The chain's CDR3 is CASSLGRDGVHEQYF. The CDR3 coding sequence is TGTGCCAGCAGTTTGGGGAGGGACGGAGTACACGAGCAGTACTTC.

The V call is TRBV29-1, the J call TRBJ1-1; the match to TRBD1 covers 7 bases. CDR3 length equals 13 residues. Trimming cost V 6 bases and J 0 bases; bases outside gene matches: 4. From germline, CDR1 is SQVTM and CDR2 ANQGSEA. The DNA of the CDR3 is TGCAGCGTCAGACAGGGCTTGAACACTGAAGCTTTCTTT. This encodes CSVRQGLNTEAFF.

The V gene is TRBV14, the J gene TRBJ2-7; D is possibly TRBD1 (6 bases). Trimming removed 0 bases from V and 3 bases from J, with 15 bases in between. The CDR3 covers 16 residues. Germline lookup yields CDR1 SGHDN and CDR2 FVKESK. In DNA form, the CDR3 reads TGTGCCAGCAGCCAAGAGCAGGGGATTTTCTACTACGAGCAGTACTTC. Protein product: CASSQEQGIFYYEQYF.

The chain couples TRBV9 to TRBJ2-7; TRBD1 aligns across 12 bases. Germline V gene sequence: CDR1 SGDLS, CDR2 YYNGEE. The CDR3 is made up of 16 amino acids. Trimming at V came to 4 bases and at J to 6 bases, leaving 11 bases not matched to a gene. CDR3 DNA: TGTGCCAGCAGCCCAAATTTGGGACAGGGGGCCTTCGAGCAGTACTTC. It encodes CASSPNLGQGAFEQYF.

The V call is TRBV30, the J call TRBJ2-1; the match to TRBD2 covers 12 bases. Losses at the gene ends were 1 base for V and 6 bases for J; bases not matched to a gene: 4. In germline, CDR1 is GTSNPN, CDR2 SVGIG (reference sequence). CDR3 size: 15 residues. The CDR3 loop reads CAWSGLAGAINEQFF. The CDR3 coding sequence is TGTGCCTGGAGTGGACTAGCGGGGGCAATCAATGAGCAGTTCTTC.

The chain carries TRBV19 and TRBJ2-7; D is perhaps TRBD2 (5 bases). The germline CDR1 and CDR2 sequences are LNHDA and SQIVND (reference sequence). Trimming left V 3 bases short and J 4 bases short, with 13 bases between. The CDR3 runs to 14 residues. The CDR3 DNA sequence: TGTGCCAGTAGTATGATAGCTGGGAGTTACGAGCAGTACTTC. Its translation is CASSMIAGSYEQYF. The entire variable domain, with the rest obtained from reference TRBV19 and TRBJ2-7, is as follows: DGGITQSPKYLFRKEGQNVTLSCEQNLNHDAMYWYRQDPGQGLRLIYYSQIVNDFQKGDIAEGYSVSREKKESFPLTVTSAQKNPTAFYLCASSMIAGSYEQYFGPGTRLTVT.

The rearrangement joins TRBV25-1 to TRBJ1-1; no definite D call. Per germline, CDR1 MGHDK and CDR2 SYGVNS. Trimming removed 3 bases at V and 1 base at J, with 6 bases between. CDR3 length: 13 residues. For the CDR3, the DNA is TGTGCCAGCAGTGATTACAAGAACACTGAAGCTTTCTTT. Its protein product is CASSDYKNTEAFF.

The chain recombines TRBV7-2 with TRBJ2-5; a possible D gene is TRBD1 (6 bases). Between the trimmed V and J ends, which lost 5 bases and 5 bases, there was a span of 24 bases. The germline V gene encodes CDR1 SGHTA and CDR2 FQGNSA. The CDR3 contains 17 residues. The CDR3 spells CASSPRDIQGVRETQYF. The CDR3 DNA sequence: TGTGCCAGCAGCCCCCGAGATATACAGGGTGTGCGGGAGACCCAGTACTTC.

CDR3 nucleotide sequence: TGTGCCAGTAGTATAGTGTATTATAGCAATCAGCCCCAGCATTTT. This gives the protein CASSIVYYSNQPQHF. This chain uses TRBV19 with TRBJ1-5; D is uncertain. V was trimmed by 1 base and J by 0 bases, leaving 7 bases between them. Germline V gene sequence: CDR1 LNHDA, CDR2 SQIVND (reference sequence). The CDR3 extends over 15 amino acids. The whole variable domain, remainder taken from reference TRBV19 and TRBJ1-5, is DGGITQSPKYLFRKEGQNVTLSCEQNLNHDAMYWYRQDPGQGLRLIYYSQIVNDFQKGDIAEGYSVSREKKESFPLTVTSAQKNPTAFYLCASSIVYYSNQPQHFGDGTRLSIL.

This clone was recorded only once. The V call is TRBV5-1, the J call TRBJ2-5; the D gene is possibly TRBD1 (6 bases). The CDR3 sequence is 15 residues long. Per the germline V gene, CDR1 is SGHRS and CDR2 is YFSETQ. V lost 4 bases to trimming and J lost 1 base, with 14 bases between them. In nucleotides, the CDR3 is TGCGCCAGCAGCCGCACTCGACAGGTCCAAGAGACCCAGTACTTC. This sequence encodes CASSRTRQVQETQYF.

This sequence joins TRBV6-5 and TRBJ2-1; 13 nucleotides line up with TRBD2. J gave up 4 bases and V 4 bases, and 1 base lay outside the gene matches. The CDR3 has 15 residues. Germline V gives CDR1 MNHEY, CDR2 SVGAGI. The CDR3 bases are TGTGCCAGCAGTTTACTAGCGGGAGGGTACAATGAGCAGTTCTTC. This gives the protein CASSLLAGGYNEQFF.

This clone has just one count. The chain is built from TRBV3-1 (or the pseudogene TRBV3-2) and TRBJ2-4; 10 bases fit TRBD2. The CDR3 has 16 residues. V lost 4 bases to trimming and J lost 1 base; unmatched junction nucleotides: 4. The V gene's germline CDR1 is LGHDT and CDR2 YNNKEL (reference sequence). The CDR3 is CASSRAGGPAKNIQYF. The CDR3 nucleotides are TGTGCCAGCAGCCGAGCGGGAGGGCCCGCCAAAAACATTCAGTACTTC.

The rearrangement joins TRBV7-2 to TRBJ2-7, with D uncertain. The CDR3 runs to 15 residues. Trimming left V 0 bases short and J 3 bases short, with 12 bases between. Germline-derived CDR1 and CDR2 are SGHTA and FQGNSA. The CDR3 protein is CASSLASTNYYEQYF. CDR3 in DNA: TGTGCCAGCAGCTTAGCGTCCACCAACTACTACGAGCAGTACTTC.

The chain couples TRBV7-6 to TRBJ1-6, with 11 bases identical to TRBD1. V trimming: 2 bases; J trimming: 10 bases; junction bases outside the gene matches: 7. Germline V gene lookup returns CDR1 SGHVS and CDR2 FNYEAQ. The CDR3 contains 16 residues. CDR3 in DNA: TGTGCCAGCAGCTTATCTACCGGGACAGGGGGATCACCCCTCCACTTT. Protein sequence: CASSLSTGTGGSPLHF.

This clone was detected a few times. The chain couples TRBV7-9 to TRBJ1-3; a weak D match, TRBD1 (6 bases). Germline V gene sequence: CDR1 SEHNR, CDR2 FQNEAQ (reference sequence). V was cut by 5 bases and J by 2 bases, with 16 bases left in between. This CDR3 region has 16 residues. CDR3 bases: TGTGCCAGCAGCACCAGGACAGTTCAAACTGGAAACACCATATATTTT. As protein: CASSTRTVQTGNTIYF.

The rearrangement uses TRBV3-1 (or the pseudogene TRBV3-2) and TRBJ1-5, with TRBD1 as a possible D gene (6 bases). There are 13 residues in the CDR3. V lost 8 bases to trimming and J lost 4 bases, with 12 bases between them. The V gene's germline CDR1 is LGHDT and CDR2 YNNKEL (reference sequence). CDR3 sequence (DNA): TGTGCCAGCGGGGAGACAGGAAATCAGCCCCAGCATTTT. Protein: CASGETGNQPQHF.

The rearrangement uses TRBV2 and TRBJ2-2; 8 bases agree with TRBD1. Germline CDR1 SNHLY, CDR2 FYNNEI. There are 17 residues in the CDR3. With V trimmed by 7 bases and J by 1 base, 11 bases remained unmatched. The CDR3 nucleotides are TGTGCCAGCACCCATCTGGGCGGGACAGGGAACACCGGGGAGCTGTTTTTT. It specifies CASTHLGGTGNTGELFF.

This clone was detected a few times. V usage is TRBV7-9 and J usage is TRBJ1-6; maybe TRBD1 (5 bases). The CDR3 runs to 14 residues. Looked up from germline, CDR1 is SEHNR and CDR2 is FQNEAQ (reference sequence). Trimming stripped 4 bases from V and 6 bases from J, with 10 bases between. The CDR3 here is CASSSQTVNSPLHF. The CDR3 DNA is TGTGCCAGCAGCTCACAGACAGTTAATTCACCCCTCCACTTT.

J is TRBJ1-2 and V is TRBV9; D gene unclear. The CDR3 spans 13 residues. V lost 0 bases and J 1 base, leaving 4 bases between the germline ends. Germline V gene lookup returns CDR1 SGDLS and CDR2 YYNGEE. The CDR3 spells CASSVGHNYGYTF. CDR3 sequence (DNA): TGTGCCAGCAGCGTAGGGCATAACTATGGCTACACCTTC.

The V gene is TRBV5-6, the J gene TRBJ2-1; D remains ambiguous. Germline V gene lookup returns CDR1 SGHDT and CDR2 YYEEEE. The CDR3 runs 14 residues. V gave up 4 bases and J gave up 0 bases, with 8 bases separating them. CDR3 sequence reads: CASSRRVSYNEQFF. CDR3 sequence (DNA): TGTGCCAGCAGCCGCCGGGTCTCCTACAATGAGCAGTTCTTC.

V is TRBV20-1 and J is TRBJ1-2; 8 nucleotides agree with TRBD1. The junction had 14 bases not matched to a gene; V was cut back by 3 bases and J by 8 bases. The CDR3 extends over 15 amino acids. Germline values: CDR1 DFQATT, CDR2 SNEGSKA (reference sequence). The CDR3 region has the DNA TGCAGTGCTAGTGGTCTTGCACAGGGGGTAGGGGGCTACACCTTC. Its translation: CSASGLAQGVGGYTF.

The genes are TRBV7-3 and TRBJ2-1, with TRBD2 matching 11 bases. Germline CDR1 and CDR2: SGHTA and FQGTGA. The CDR3 is 18 amino acids. V lost 1 base and J lost 0; bases outside the gene matches: 5. CDR3 sequence (DNA): TGTGCCAGCAGCTTAATGGGGACTAGCGGCACCTCCTACAATGAGCAGTTCTTC. Translation: CASSLMGTSGTSYNEQFF.

The genes are TRBV3-1 (or the pseudogene TRBV3-2) and TRBJ2-7, with 11 bases matching TRBD2. J lost 0 bases, V lost 3 bases, and 4 bases had no gene match. The CDR3 runs to 16 residues. Germline-derived CDR1 and CDR2 are LGHDT and YNNKEL (reference sequence). CDR3 in DNA: TGTGCCAGCAGCCAGAGACTAGCGGGGAGCTCCTACGAGCAGTACTTC. It is translated as CASSQRLAGSSYEQYF.